One sample yielded the 15 T cell receptor beta chains listed below, sequenced in a study of blood T cell repertoires in COVID-19. Only in-frame clones appear in the TCRdb table, and some are missing; sequencing was by immunoSEQ multiplex PCR. The sample lists about 130,000 clones, more than 75% occurring once. The sample comprised peripheral blood. The source of these receptors is a woman in her 50s who had recovered from COVID-19.

In DNA form, the CDR3 reads TGTGCCAGCAGTTTGACAGGGAACACCGGGGAGCTGTTTTTT. Translating it yields CASSLTGNTGELFF. The chain carries TRBV7-2 and TRBJ2-2; D may be TRBD1 (6 bases). CDR1 and CDR2 (germline): SGHTA, FQGNSA. The V end lost 6 bases, the J end lost 1 base, and 9 bases lay between the germline ends. This CDR3 contains 14 residues.

This rearrangement joins TRBV7-2 to TRBJ1-4, with TRBD1 matching over 8 bases. This CDR3 is built from 17 residues. From germline, CDR1 is SGHTA and CDR2 FQGNSA. The V segment lost 1 base and the J segment 6 bases; nucleotides outside the gene matches: 10. Here the CDR3 reads CASSLVSQGARDEKLFF. The CDR3 DNA is TGTGCCAGCAGCTTAGTATCGCAGGGGGCTCGGGATGAAAAACTGTTTTTT.

The chain carries TRBV4-1 and TRBJ2-3; D is unclear. V lost 0 bases and J lost 2, with 6 bases in between. Germline CDR1 MGHRA, CDR2 YSYEKL. CDR3 length: 14 amino acids. The CDR3 region is CASSQDSYTDTQYF. DNA for the CDR3: TGCGCCAGCAGCCAAGACTCCTACACAGATACGCAGTATTTT.

J is TRBJ1-4 and V is TRBV6-5; D gene unclear. Between the trimmed V and J ends, which lost 2 bases and 7 bases, there was a span of 11 bases. The length of the CDR3 is 14 residues. The germline gives CDR1 MNHEY, CDR2 SVGAGI. This chain's CDR3 is CASSYGQVAEKLFF. CDR3 nucleotides: TGTGCCAGCAGTTACGGGCAAGTTGCTGAAAAACTGTTTTTT.

This chain links TRBV5-1 with TRBJ2-3, with D perhaps TRBD1 (6 bases). Trimming removed 0 bases from V and 0 bases from J, with 14 bases in between. Germline V gene lookup returns CDR1 SGHRS and CDR2 YFSETQ. The CDR3 has 17 amino acids. The CDR3 region has the DNA TGCGCCAGCAGCTTGGGCCACAGGGATGCCAGCACAGATACGCAGTATTTT. Encoded protein: CASSLGHRDASTDTQYF.

The V and J genes are TRBV27 and TRBJ1-6; no firm D call. Trimming removed 5 bases at V and 10 bases at J, with 27 bases between. The CDR3 has 18 amino acids. The germline V gene encodes CDR1 MNHEY and CDR2 SMNVEV (reference sequence). In DNA form, the CDR3 reads TGTGCCAGCAGTCTCACCTTAAATTCGGGGATTGGGGAATCACCCCTCCACTTT. This sequence encodes CASSLTLNSGIGESPLHF.

The chain carries TRBV4-1 and TRBJ1-5; D might be TRBD1 (5 bases). Germline V CDR1 and CDR2: MGHRA, YSYEKL. V was pared by 4 bases and J by 6 bases, with 10 bases between. This CDR3 is 13 amino acids long. CDR3: CASSPGGGQPQHF. CDR3 sequence (DNA): TGCGCCAGCAGCCCCGGCGGGGGTCAGCCCCAGCATTTT.

DNA of the CDR3: TGTGCCAGCAGCTTAGCGGTGGGACTCTACAATGAGCAGTTCTTC. Translated, it gives CASSLAVGLYNEQFF. The chain joins TRBV7-2 to TRBJ2-1, with a possible D match to TRBD2 (6 bases). This CDR3 region has 15 residues. Trimming removed 0 bases from V and 3 bases from J, with 9 bases in between. Per the germline V gene, CDR1 is SGHTA and CDR2 is FQGNSA.

J is TRBJ2-5 and V is TRBV5-1; D is unresolved. Trimming removed 4 bases at V and 5 bases at J, with 9 bases between. The CDR3 length is 12 residues. Looked up from germline, CDR1 is SGHRS and CDR2 is YFSETQ. CDR3 protein: CASSINSETQYF. CDR3 nucleotides: TGCGCCAGCAGCATCAATTCCGAGACCCAGTACTTC.

This chain joins TRBV5-8 and TRBJ1-2; 7 bases are a match to TRBD1. J lost 4 bases, V lost 4 bases, and 10 bases had no gene match. The CDR3 extends over 15 amino acids. From germline, CDR1 is SGHTS and CDR2 YDEGEE. The CDR3 is CASSGGSRGAYGYTF. DNA of the CDR3: TGTGCCAGCAGCGGAGGGAGCAGGGGGGCCTATGGCTACACCTTC.

The V gene is TRBV5-1, the J gene TRBJ1-1; a possible D gene is TRBD1 (5 bases). Germline CDR1 and CDR2: SGHRS and YFSETQ. The V end lost 3 bases, the J end lost 0 bases, and 6 bases lay between the germline ends. There are 13 residues in the CDR3. The CDR3 coding sequence is TGCGCCAGCAGCTGGGGGGTGAACACTGAAGCTTTCTTT. Encoded protein: CASSWGVNTEAFF. The full variable domain, completed using reference TRBV5-1 and TRBJ1-1, is KAGVTQTPRYLIKTRGQQVTLSCSPISGHRSVSWYQQTPGQGLQFLFEYFSETQRNKGNFPGRFSGRQFSNSRSEMNVSTLELGDSALYLCASSWGVNTEAFFGQGTRLTVV.

This chain uses TRBV5-6 with TRBJ2-7; D gene ambiguous. CDR3 length: 15 amino acids. Germline V CDR1 and CDR2: SGHDT, YYEEEE. Trimming removed 0 bases at V and 5 bases at J, with 15 bases between. CDR3 bases: TGTGCCAGCAGCTTGGGTGCAGGTCGAGTCGACGAGCAGTACTTC. This translates into CASSLGAGRVDEQYF. Variable domain in full (rest from reference TRBV5-6 and TRBJ2-7): DAGVTQSPTHLIKTRGQQVTLRCSPKSGHDTVSWYQQALGQGPQFIFQYYEEEERQRGNFPDRFSGHQFPNYSSELNVNALLLGDSALYLCASSLGAGRVDEQYFGPGTRLTVT.

This chain joins TRBV9 and TRBJ1-4; TRBD1 agrees at 9 bases. CDR1 SGDLS and CDR2 YYNGEE come from the germline V gene. The CDR3 contains 14 residues. The V and J ends lost 2 bases and 5 bases, in that order; junction bases with no gene match: 1. The CDR3 DNA reads TGTGCCAGCAGCGTCGGACAGGGGAATGAAAAACTGTTTTTT. It specifies CASSVGQGNEKLFF.

The chain recombines TRBV7-7 with TRBJ2-1, with TRBD2 as a possible D gene (5 bases). This CDR3 is built from 13 residues. Germline CDR1 SSHAT, CDR2 FNYEAQ (reference sequence). The ends were cut back, 5 bases at V and 5 bases at J, with 10 bases in the middle. As DNA, the CDR3 is TGTGCCAGCAGCGCCACTAGTAACAATGAGCAGTTCTTC. Translating it yields CASSATSNNEQFF.

The chain combines TRBV6-6 with TRBJ2-7; D possibly corresponds to TRBD1 (5 bases). The germline V gene encodes CDR1 MNHNY and CDR2 SVGAGI (reference sequence). There are 15 residues in the CDR3. Trimming left V 2 bases short and J 0 bases short, with 11 bases between. CDR3 amino acids: CASSYRGLSSYEQYF. CDR3 bases: TGTGCCAGCAGTTACAGGGGCCTTAGCTCCTACGAGCAGTACTTC.